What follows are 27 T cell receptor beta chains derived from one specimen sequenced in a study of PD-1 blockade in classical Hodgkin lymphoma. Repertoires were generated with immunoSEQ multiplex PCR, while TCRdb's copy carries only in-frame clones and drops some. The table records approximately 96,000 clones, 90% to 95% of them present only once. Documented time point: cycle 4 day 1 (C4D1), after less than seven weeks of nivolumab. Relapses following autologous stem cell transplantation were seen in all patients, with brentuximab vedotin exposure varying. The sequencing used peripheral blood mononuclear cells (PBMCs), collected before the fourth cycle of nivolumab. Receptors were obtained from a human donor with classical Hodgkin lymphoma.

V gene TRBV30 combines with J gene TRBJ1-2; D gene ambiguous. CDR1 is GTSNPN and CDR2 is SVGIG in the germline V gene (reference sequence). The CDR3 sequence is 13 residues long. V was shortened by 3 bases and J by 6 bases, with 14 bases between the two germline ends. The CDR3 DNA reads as TGTGCCTGGAGAGTTACAAGCGAGAATGGCTACACCTTC. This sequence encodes CAWRVTSENGYTF.

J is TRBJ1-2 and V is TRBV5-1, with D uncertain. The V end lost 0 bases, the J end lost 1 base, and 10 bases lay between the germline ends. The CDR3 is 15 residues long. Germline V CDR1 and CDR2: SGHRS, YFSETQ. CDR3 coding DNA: TGCGCCAGCAGCTTGGGCCTGGGAATTAACTATGGCTACACCTTC. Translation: CASSLGLGINYGYTF.

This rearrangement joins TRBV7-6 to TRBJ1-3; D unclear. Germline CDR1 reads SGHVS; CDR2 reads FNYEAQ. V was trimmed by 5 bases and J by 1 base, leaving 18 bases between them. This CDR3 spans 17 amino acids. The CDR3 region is CASSLQTSPDSGNTIYF. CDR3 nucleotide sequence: TGTGCCAGCAGCCTACAGACAAGCCCCGATTCTGGAAACACCATATATTTT.

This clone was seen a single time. In nucleotides, the CDR3 is TGTGCCAGTAGTATTTCGGCTAGCGGGGTCTACAATGAGCAGTTCTTC. It specifies CASSISASGVYNEQFF. This rearrangement joins TRBV19 to TRBJ2-1, with TRBD2 identical over 9 bases. The CDR3 covers 16 residues. Looked up from germline, CDR1 is LNHDA and CDR2 is SQIVND (reference sequence). V was clipped by 3 bases and J by 3 bases; unmatched bases: 6.

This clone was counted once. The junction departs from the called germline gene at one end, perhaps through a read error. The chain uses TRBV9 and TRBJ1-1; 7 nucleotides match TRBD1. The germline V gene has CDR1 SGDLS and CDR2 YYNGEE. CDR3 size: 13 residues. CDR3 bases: TGTGCCGGCAGGGGGGCGGAGAACACTGAAGCTTTCTTT. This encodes CAGRGAENTEAFF.

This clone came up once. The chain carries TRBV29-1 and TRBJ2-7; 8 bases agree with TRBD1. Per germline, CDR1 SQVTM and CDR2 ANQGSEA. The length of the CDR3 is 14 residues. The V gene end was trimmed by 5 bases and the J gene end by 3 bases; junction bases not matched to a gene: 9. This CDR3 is CSVLTGQGGYEQYF. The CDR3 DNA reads TGCAGCGTTTTAACAGGACAGGGCGGCTACGAGCAGTACTTC.

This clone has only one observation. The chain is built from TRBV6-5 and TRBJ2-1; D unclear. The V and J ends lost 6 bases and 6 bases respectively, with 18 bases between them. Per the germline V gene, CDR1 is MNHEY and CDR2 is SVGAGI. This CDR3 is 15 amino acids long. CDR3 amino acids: CASSLTPSIANEQFF. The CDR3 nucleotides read TGTGCCAGCAGCCTGACCCCTAGTATAGCCAATGAGCAGTTCTTC.

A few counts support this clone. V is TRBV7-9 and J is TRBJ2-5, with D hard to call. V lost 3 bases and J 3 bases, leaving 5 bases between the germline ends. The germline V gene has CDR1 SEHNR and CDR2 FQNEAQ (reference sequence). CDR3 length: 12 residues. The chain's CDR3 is CASSLIKETQYF. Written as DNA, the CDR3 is TGTGCCAGCAGCTTGATTAAAGAGACCCAGTACTTC.

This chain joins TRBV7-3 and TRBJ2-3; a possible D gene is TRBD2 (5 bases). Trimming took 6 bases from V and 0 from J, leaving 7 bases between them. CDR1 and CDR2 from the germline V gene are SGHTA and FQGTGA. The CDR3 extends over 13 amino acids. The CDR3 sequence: CASSWTSTDTQYF. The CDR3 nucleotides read TGTGCCAGCAGTTGGACTAGCACAGATACGCAGTATTTT.

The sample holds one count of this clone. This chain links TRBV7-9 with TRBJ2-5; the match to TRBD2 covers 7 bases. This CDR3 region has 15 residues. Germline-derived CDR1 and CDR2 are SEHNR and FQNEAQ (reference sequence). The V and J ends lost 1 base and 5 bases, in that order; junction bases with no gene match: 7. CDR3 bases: TGTGCCAGCAGCTTAGTGGCAACCGGGGGGGAGACCCAGTACTTC. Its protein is CASSLVATGGETQYF.

Here the CDR3 DNA reads TGTGCCAGCTCACAGGGAGACAATCAGCCCCAGCATTTT. Translated: CASSQGDNQPQHF. The V and J genes are TRBV18 and TRBJ1-5, with D hard to call. The CDR3 is 13 amino acids. CDR1 KGHSH and CDR2 LQKENI come from the germline V gene. Trimming took 4 bases from V and 3 from J, leaving 7 bases between them.

The CDR3 protein is CASSFGVNIQYF. CDR3 coding DNA: TGTGCCAGCAGCTTCGGGGTGAACATTCAGTACTTC. V and J are TRBV5-4 and TRBJ2-4; the D gene is possibly TRBD2 (5 bases). The CDR3 runs 12 residues. Per the germline V gene, CDR1 is SGHNT and CDR2 is YYREEE (reference sequence). Trimming shortened V by 2 bases and J by 7 bases, and 7 bases separated the two germline ends.

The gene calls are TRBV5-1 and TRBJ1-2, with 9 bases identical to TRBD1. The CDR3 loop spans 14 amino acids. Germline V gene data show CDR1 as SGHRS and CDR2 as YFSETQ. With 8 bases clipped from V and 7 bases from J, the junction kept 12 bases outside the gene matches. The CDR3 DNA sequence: TGCGCCAGTACTCTACAGGGGGCTGAGGGTGGCTACACCTTC. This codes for CASTLQGAEGGYTF.

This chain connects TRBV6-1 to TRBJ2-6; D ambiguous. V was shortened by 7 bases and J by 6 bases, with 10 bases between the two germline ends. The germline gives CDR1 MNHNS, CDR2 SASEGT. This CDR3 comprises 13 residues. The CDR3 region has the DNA TGTGCCAGCATAGCCGGTTTGGCCAACGTCCTGACTTTC. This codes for CASIAGLANVLTF.

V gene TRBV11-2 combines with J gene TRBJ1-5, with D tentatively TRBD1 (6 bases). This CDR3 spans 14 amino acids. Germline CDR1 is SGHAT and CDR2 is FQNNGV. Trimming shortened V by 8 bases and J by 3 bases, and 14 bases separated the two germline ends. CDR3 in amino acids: CASYLRGPNQPQHF. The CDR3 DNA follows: TGTGCCAGCTATCTCCGGGGGCCCAATCAGCCCCAGCATTTT.

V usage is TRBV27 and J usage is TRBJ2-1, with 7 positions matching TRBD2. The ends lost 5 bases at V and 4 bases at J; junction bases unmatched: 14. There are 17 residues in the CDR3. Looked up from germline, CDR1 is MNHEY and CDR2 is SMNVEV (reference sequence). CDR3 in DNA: TGTGCCAGCAGTCCTAGGATGGGGGGAGGGGAATACAATGAGCAGTTCTTC. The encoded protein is CASSPRMGGGEYNEQFF.

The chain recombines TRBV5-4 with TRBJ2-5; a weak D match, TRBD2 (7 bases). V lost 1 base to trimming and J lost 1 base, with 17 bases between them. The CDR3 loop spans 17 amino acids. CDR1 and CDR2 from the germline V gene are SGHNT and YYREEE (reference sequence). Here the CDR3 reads CASSLSLSGTFQETQYF. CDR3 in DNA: TGTGCCAGCAGCTTGTCGCTGAGCGGGACATTCCAAGAGACCCAGTACTTC.

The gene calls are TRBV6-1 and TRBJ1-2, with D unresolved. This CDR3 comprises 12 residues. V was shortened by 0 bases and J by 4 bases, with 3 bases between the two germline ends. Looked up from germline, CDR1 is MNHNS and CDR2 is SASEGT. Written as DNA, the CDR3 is TGTGCCAGCAGTGAAGCACCCTATGGCTACACCTTC. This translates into CASSEAPYGYTF.

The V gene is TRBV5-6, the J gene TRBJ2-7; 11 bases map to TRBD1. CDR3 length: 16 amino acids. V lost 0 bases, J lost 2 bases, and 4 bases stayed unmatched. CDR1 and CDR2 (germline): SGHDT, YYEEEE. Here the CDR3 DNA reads TGTGCCAGCAGCTTGGGGGACAGGGGGTGGGCCTACGAGCAGTACTTC. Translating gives CASSLGDRGWAYEQYF.

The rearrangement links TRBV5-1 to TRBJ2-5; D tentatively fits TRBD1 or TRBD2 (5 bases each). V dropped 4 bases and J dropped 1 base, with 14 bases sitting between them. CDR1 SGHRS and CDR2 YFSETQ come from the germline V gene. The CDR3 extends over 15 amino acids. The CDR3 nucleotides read TGCGCCAGCAGCGACCGGCGAGGGGCCCAAGAGACCCAGTACTTC. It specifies CASSDRRGAQETQYF.

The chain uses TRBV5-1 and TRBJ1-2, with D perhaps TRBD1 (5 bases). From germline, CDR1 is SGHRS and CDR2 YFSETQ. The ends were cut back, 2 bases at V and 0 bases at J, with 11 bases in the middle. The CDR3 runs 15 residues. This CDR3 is CASSLRDSANYGYTF. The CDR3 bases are TGCGCCAGCAGCTTACGGGACTCAGCTAACTATGGCTACACCTTC.

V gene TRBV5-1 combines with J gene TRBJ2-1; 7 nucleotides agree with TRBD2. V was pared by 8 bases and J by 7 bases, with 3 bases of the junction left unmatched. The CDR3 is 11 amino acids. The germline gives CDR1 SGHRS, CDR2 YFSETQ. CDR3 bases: TGCGCCAGTGTGGGGGGGAATGAGCAGTTCTTC. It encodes CASVGGNEQFF.

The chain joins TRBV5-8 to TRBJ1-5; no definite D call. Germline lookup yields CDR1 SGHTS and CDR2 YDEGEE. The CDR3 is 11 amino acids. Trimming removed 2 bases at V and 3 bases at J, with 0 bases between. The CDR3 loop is CASSFNQPQHF. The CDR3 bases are TGTGCCAGCAGCTTCAATCAGCCCCAGCATTTT. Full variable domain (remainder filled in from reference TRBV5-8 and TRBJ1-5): EAGVTQSPTHLIKTRGQQATLRCSPISGHTSVYWYQQALGLGLQFLLWYDEGEERNRGNFPPRFSGRQFPNYSSELNVNALELEDSALYLCASSFNQPQHFGDGTRLSIL.

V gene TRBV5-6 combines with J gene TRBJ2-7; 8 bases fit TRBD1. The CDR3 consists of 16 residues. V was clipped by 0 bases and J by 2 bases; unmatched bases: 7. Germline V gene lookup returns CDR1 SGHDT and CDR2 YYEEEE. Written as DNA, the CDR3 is TGTGCCAGCAGCTTGGCTCCAGGGGGCTACGCCTACGAGCAGTACTTC. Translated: CASSLAPGGYAYEQYF.

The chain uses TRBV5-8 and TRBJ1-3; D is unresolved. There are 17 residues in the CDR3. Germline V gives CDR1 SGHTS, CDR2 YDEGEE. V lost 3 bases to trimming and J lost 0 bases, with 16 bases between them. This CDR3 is CASSSSVGVSSGNTIYF. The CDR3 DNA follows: TGTGCCAGCAGCTCGTCTGTCGGGGTTAGCTCTGGAAACACCATATATTTT. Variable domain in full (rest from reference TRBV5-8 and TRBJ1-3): EAGVTQSPTHLIKTRGQQATLRCSPISGHTSVYWYQQALGLGLQFLLWYDEGEERNRGNFPPRFSGRQFPNYSSELNVNALELEDSALYLCASSSSVGVSSGNTIYFGEGSWLTVV.

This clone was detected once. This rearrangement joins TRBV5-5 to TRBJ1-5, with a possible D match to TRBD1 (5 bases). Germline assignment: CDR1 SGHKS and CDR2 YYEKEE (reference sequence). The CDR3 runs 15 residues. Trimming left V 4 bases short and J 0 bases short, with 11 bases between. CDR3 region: CASSPGLNSNQPQHF. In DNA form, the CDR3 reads TGTGCCAGCAGCCCGGGGCTGAATAGCAATCAGCCCCAGCATTTT.

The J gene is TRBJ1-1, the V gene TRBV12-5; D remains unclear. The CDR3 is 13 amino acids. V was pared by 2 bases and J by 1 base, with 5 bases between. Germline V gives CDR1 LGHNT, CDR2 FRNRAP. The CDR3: CASGLSANTEAFF. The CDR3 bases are TGTGCTAGTGGTTTGTCTGCGAACACTGAAGCTTTCTTT.